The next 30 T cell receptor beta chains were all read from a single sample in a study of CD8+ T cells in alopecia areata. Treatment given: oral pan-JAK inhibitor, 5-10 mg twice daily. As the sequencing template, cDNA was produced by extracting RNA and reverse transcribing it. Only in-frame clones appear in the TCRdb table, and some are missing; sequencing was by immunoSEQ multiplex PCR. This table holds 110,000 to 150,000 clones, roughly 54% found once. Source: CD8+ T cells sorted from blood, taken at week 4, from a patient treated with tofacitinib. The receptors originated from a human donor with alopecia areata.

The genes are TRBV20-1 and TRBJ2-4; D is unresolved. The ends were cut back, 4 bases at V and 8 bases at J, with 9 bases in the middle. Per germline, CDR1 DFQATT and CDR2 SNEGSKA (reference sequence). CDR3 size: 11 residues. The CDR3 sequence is CSAIPVDIQYF. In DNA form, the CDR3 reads TGCAGTGCTATTCCCGTTGACATTCAGTACTTC.

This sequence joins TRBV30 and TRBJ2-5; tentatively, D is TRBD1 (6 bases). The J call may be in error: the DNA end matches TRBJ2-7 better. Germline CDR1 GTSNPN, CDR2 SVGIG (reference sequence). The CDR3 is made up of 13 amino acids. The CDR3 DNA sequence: TGTGCCTGGAGTGTTGGGACACACTACGAGCAGTACTTC. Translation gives CAWSVGTHYEQYF.

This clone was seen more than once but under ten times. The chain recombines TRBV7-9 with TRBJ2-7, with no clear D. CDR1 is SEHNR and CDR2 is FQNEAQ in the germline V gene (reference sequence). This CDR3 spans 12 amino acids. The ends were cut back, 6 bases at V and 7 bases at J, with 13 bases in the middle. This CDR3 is CASSNTEVEQYF. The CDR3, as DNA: TGTGCCAGCAGTAACACCGAAGTAGAGCAGTACTTC.

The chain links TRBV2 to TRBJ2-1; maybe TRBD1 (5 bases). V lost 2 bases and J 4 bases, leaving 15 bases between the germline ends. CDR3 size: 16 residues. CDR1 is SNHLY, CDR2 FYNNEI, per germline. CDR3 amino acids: CASSEQGPDPYNEQFF. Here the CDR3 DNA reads TGTGCCAGCAGTGAACAGGGTCCTGACCCTTACAATGAGCAGTTCTTC.

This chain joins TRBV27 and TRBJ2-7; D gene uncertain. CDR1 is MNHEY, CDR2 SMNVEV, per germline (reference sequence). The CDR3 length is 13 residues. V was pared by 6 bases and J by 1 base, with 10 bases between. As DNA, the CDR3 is TGTGCCAGCAGCCACCGAGAGTCCTACGAGCAGTACTTC. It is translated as CASSHRESYEQYF.

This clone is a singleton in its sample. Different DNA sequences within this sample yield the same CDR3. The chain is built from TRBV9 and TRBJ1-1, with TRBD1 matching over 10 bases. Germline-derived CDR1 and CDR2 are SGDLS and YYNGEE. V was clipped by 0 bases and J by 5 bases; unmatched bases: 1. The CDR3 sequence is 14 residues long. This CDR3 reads CASSVGTGGTEAFF. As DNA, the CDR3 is TGTGCCAGCAGCGTAGGGACAGGGGGTACTGAAGCTTTCTTT.

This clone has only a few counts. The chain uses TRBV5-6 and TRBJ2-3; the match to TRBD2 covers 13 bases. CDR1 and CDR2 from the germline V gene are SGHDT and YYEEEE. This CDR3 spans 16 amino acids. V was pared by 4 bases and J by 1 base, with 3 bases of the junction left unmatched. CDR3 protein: CASSQGLAGRTDTQYF. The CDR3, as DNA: TGTGCCAGCAGCCAGGGACTAGCGGGACGCACAGATACGCAGTATTTT.

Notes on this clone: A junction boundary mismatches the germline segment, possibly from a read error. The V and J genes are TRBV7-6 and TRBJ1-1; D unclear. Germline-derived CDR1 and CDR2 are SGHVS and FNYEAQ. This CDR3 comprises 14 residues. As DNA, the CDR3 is TGTGCCGGCAGCTTAGCGGCGGGTAGGACTGAAGCTTTCTTT. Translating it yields CAGSLAAGRTEAFF.

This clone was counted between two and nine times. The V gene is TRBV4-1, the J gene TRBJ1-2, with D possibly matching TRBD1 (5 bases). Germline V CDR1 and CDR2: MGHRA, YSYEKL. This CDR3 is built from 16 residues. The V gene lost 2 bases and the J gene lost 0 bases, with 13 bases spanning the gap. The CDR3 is CASSQLMGGANYGYTF. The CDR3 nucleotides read TGCGCCAGCAGCCAACTAATGGGGGGTGCTAACTATGGCTACACCTTC.

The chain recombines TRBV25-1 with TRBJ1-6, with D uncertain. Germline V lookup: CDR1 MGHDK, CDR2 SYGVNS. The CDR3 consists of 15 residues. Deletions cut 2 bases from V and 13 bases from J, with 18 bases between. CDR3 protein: CASSERGGWSSPLHF. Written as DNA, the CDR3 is TGTGCCAGCAGTGAACGGGGAGGATGGTCTTCGCCCCTCCACTTT.

CDR3 nucleotide sequence: TGTGCCAGCAGCCTCACGGACAGGGCCACAAGCATAGATGAGCAGTTCTTC. This translates into CASSLTDRATSIDEQFF. This rearrangement joins TRBV13 to TRBJ2-1; 8 bases match TRBD1. The ends lost 5 bases at V and 8 bases at J; junction bases unmatched: 17. The germline V gene has CDR1 PRHDT and CDR2 FYEKMQ (reference sequence). The CDR3 loop spans 17 amino acids.

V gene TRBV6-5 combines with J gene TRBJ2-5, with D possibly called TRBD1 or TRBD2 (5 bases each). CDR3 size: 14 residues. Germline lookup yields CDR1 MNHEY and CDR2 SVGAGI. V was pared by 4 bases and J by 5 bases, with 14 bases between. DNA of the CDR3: TGTGCCAGCAGTTTGGGGGTGATTCAGGAGACCCAGTACTTC. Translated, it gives CASSLGVIQETQYF.

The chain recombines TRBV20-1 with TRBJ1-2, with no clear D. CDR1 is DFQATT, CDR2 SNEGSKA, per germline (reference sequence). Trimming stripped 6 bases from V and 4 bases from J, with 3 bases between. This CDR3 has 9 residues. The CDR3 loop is CSAPYGYTF. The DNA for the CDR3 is TGCAGTGCACCCTATGGCTACACCTTC.

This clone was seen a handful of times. The DNA for the CDR3 is TGTGCCAGCAGACAGCTTAGCTCCTACGAGCAGTACTTC. This gives the protein CASRQLSSYEQYF. V is TRBV6-1 and J is TRBJ2-7; D unresolved. This CDR3 has 13 amino acids. Germline-derived CDR1 and CDR2 are MNHNS and SASEGT. V gave up 6 bases and J gave up 0 bases, with 9 bases separating them.

CDR3 bases: TGTGCCAGCAGCTTAGGTCTCTCGGGGTACAATGAGCAGTTCTTC. The encoded protein is CASSLGLSGYNEQFF. This chain joins TRBV11-2 and TRBJ2-1, with D possibly matching TRBD2 (5 bases). The CDR3 runs 15 residues. The V and J ends lost 1 base and 4 bases respectively, with 11 bases between them. From germline, CDR1 is SGHAT and CDR2 FQNNGV.

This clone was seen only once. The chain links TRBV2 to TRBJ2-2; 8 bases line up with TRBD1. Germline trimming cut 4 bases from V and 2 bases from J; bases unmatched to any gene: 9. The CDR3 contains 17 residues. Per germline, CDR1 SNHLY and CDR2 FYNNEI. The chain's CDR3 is CASSVQQGALNTGELFF. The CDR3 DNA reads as TGTGCCAGCAGTGTGCAGCAGGGGGCGCTTAACACCGGGGAGCTGTTTTTT. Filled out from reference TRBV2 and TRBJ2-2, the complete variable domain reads EPEVTQTPSHQVTQMGQEVILRCVPISNHLYFYWYRQILGQKVEFLVSFYNNEISEKSEIFDDQFSVERPDGSNFTLKIRSTKLEDSAMYFCASSVQQGALNTGELFFGEGSRLTVL.

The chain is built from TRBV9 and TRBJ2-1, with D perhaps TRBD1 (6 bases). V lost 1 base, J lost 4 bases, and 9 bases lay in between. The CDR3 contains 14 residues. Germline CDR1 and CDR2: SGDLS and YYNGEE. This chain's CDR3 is CASSVRTDYNEQFF. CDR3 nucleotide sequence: TGTGCCAGCAGCGTACGGACAGATTACAATGAGCAGTTCTTC.

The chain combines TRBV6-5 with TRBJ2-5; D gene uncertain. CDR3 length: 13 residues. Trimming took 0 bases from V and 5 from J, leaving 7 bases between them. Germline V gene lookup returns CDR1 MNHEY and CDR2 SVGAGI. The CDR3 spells CASSYSNGETQYF. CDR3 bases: TGTGCCAGCAGTTACTCGAACGGGGAGACCCAGTACTTC.

The DNA of the CDR3 is TGTGCCAGCAGCACCTCCCCGCGAGAGAACACTGAAGCTTTCTTT. Translation gives CASSTSPRENTEAFF. This sequence joins TRBV9 and TRBJ1-1; D is ambiguous. The CDR3 runs 15 residues. Germline V gene lookup returns CDR1 SGDLS and CDR2 YYNGEE. The V end lost 4 bases, the J end lost 1 base, and 14 bases lay between the germline ends.

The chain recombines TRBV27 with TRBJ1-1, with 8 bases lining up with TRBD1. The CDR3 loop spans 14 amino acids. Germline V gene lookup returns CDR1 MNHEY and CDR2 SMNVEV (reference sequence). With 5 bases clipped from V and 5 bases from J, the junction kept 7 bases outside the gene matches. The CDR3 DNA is TGTGCCAGCAGTACCCAAACAGGGGGAACTGAAGCTTTCTTT. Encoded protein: CASSTQTGGTEAFF.

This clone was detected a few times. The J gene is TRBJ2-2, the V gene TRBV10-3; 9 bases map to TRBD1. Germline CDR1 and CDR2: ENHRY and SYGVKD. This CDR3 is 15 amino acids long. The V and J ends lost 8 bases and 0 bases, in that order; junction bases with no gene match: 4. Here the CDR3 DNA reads TGTGCCATCGGGACAGGGCCTACGAACACCGGGGAGCTGTTTTTT. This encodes CAIGTGPTNTGELFF.

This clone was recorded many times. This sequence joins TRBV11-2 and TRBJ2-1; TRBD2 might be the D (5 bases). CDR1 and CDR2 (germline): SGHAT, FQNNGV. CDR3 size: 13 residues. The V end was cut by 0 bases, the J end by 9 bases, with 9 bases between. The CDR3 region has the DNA TGTGCCAGCAGCTTAGATCTAGCTAGTGAGCAGTTCTTC. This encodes CASSLDLASEQFF.

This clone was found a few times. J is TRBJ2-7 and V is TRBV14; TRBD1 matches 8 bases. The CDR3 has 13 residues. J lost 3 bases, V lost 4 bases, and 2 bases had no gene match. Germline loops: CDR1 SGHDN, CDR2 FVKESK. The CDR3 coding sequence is TGTGCCAGCAGCCTTGACAGGGGCTACGAGCAGTACTTC. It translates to CASSLDRGYEQYF.

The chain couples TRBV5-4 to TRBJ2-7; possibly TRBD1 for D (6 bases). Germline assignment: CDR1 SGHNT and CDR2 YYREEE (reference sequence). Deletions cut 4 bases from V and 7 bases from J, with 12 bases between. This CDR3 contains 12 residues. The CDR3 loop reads CASSPGQSEQYF. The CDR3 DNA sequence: TGTGCCAGCAGCCCCGGACAGTCTGAGCAGTACTTC.

CDR3 sequence (DNA): TGTGCCAGCAGCGTAGCTTTTGGGACCTATGGCTACACCTTC. This sequence encodes CASSVAFGTYGYTF. This chain links TRBV9 with TRBJ1-2; perhaps TRBD1 as D (5 bases). The CDR3 extends over 14 amino acids. V was clipped by 0 bases and J by 4 bases, with 10 bases between them. Germline CDR1 reads SGDLS; CDR2 reads YYNGEE. The full variable domain, with the rest looked up from reference TRBV9 and TRBJ1-2, is DSGVTQTPKHLITATGQRVTLRCSPRSGDLSVYWYQQSLDQGLQFLIQYYNGEERAKGNILERFSAQQFPDLHSELNLSSLELGDSALYFCASSVAFGTYGYTFGSGTRLTVV.

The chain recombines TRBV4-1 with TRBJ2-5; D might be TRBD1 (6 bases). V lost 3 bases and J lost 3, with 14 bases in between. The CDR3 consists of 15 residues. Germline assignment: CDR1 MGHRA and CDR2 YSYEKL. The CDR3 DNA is TGCGCCAGCAGCCAGTGGGGGTCAGGGGAAGAGACCCAGTACTTC. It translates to CASSQWGSGEETQYF.

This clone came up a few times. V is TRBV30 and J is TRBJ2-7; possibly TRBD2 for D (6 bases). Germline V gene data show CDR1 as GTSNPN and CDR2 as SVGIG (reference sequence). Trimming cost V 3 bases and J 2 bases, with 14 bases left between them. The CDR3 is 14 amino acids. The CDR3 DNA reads TGTGCCTGGAGCTCAGGTGCGGGGACCTACGAGCAGTACTTC. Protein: CAWSSGAGTYEQYF. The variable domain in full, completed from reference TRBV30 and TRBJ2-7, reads SQTIHQWPATLVQPVGSPLSLECTVEGTSNPNLYWYRQAAGRGLQLLFYSVGIGQISSEVPQNLSASRPQDRQFILSSKKLLLSDSGFYLCAWSSGAGTYEQYFGPGTRLTVT.

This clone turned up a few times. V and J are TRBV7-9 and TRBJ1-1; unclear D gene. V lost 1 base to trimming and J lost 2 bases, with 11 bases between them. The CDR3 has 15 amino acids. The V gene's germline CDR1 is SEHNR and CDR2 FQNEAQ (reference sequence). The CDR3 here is CASSLVWKVNTEAFF. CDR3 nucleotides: TGTGCCAGCAGCTTAGTTTGGAAAGTTAACACTGAAGCTTTCTTT. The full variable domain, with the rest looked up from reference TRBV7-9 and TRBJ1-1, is DTGVSQNPRHKITKRGQNVTFRCDPISEHNRLYWYRQTLGQGPEFLTYFQNEAQLEKSRLLSDRFSAERPKGSFSTLEIQRTEQGDSAMYLCASSLVWKVNTEAFFGQGTRLTVV.

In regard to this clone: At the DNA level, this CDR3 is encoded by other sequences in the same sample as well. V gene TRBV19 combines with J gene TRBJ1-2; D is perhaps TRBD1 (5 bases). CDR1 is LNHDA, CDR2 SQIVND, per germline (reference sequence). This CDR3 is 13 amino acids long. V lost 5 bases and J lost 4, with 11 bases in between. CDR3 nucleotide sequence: TGTGCCAGTAGTTTCGGGACCGCCTATGGCTACACCTTC. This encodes CASSFGTAYGYTF.

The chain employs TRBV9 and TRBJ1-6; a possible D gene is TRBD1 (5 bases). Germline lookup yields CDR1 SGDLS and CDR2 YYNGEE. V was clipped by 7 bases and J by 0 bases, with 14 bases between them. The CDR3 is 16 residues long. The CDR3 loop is CASGLQGGSYNSPLHF. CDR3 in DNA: TGTGCCAGCGGTCTCCAGGGCGGCTCCTATAATTCACCCCTCCACTTT.